Below are 29 T cell receptor beta chains sequenced from a single sample in a study of cytomegalovirus exposure and HLA in healthy donors. Both 60 Vbeta primers and 13 Jbeta primers went into the PCR. Profiling relied on immunoSEQ multiplex PCR, and the TCRdb table lists in-frame clones only, not all of them. This sample yields roughly 180,000 clones, of which under 80% are seen a single time; 13% belongs to the top ten. Sequences were obtained from PBMCs. Receptors were obtained from a woman aged 45-65 years in good health and CMV-seropositive.

J is TRBJ1-1 and V is TRBV30; D is uncertain. This CDR3 is built from 10 residues. V was trimmed by 2 bases and J by 11 bases, leaving 9 bases between them. Per the germline V gene, CDR1 is GTSNPN and CDR2 is SVGIG (reference sequence). CDR3 sequence (DNA): TGTGCCTGGAGTCGTGAGATGGCTTTCTTT. It yields the protein CAWSREMAFF.

This clone has more than one count but fewer than ten. The chain is built from TRBV18 and TRBJ2-1; 7 bases fit TRBD1. The V gene's germline CDR1 is KGHSH and CDR2 LQKENI. The CDR3 extends over 16 amino acids. The trim removed 4 bases at V and 11 bases at J, leaving 17 bases unmatched. CDR3 nucleotides: TGTGCCAGCTCACTATCCCCGGGACAGACGACAATGCAGCAGTTCTTC. Translating gives CASSLSPGQTTMQQFF.

The V call is TRBV7-9, the J call TRBJ1-2; D uncertain. The CDR3 contains 12 residues. The V gene lost 5 bases and the J gene lost 8 bases, with 12 bases spanning the gap. CDR1 is SEHNR, CDR2 FQNEAQ, per germline (reference sequence). This CDR3 reads CASSRVEGGYTF. The CDR3 DNA is TGTGCCAGCAGCCGAGTTGAGGGAGGCTACACCTTC.

Only one count was recorded for this clone. V usage is TRBV27 and J usage is TRBJ1-1; D perhaps matches TRBD1 (5 bases). Germline assignment: CDR1 MNHEY and CDR2 SMNVEV (reference sequence). V gave up 8 bases and J gave up 1 base, with 11 bases separating them. This CDR3 is built from 13 residues. This CDR3 is CASRSGGNTEAFF. The CDR3 DNA sequence: TGTGCCAGCCGGAGCGGGGGGAACACTGAAGCTTTCTTT.

This rearrangement joins TRBV15 to TRBJ2-5; no reliable D call. The DNA matches TRBJ2-7 better at its end, which makes the J call doubtful. Germline lookup yields CDR1 LNHNV and CDR2 YYDKDF (reference sequence). The CDR3 runs 14 residues. The CDR3 spells CATSRAYVSYEQYF. CDR3 nucleotides: TGTGCCACCAGCAGAGCGTATGTTTCCTACGAGCAGTACTTC.

The rearrangement joins TRBV5-1 to TRBJ2-2, with TRBD2 matching 9 bases. The J segment lost 3 bases and the V segment lost 0 bases, leaving 3 bases of the junction unmatched. In germline, CDR1 is SGHRS, CDR2 YFSETQ. The CDR3 consists of 16 residues. CDR3 in DNA: TGCGCCAGCAGCTTGGCCGGCGGGGGGGACACCGGGGAGCTGTTTTTT. Its translation: CASSLAGGGDTGELFF.

This rearrangement joins TRBV5-6 to TRBJ2-1, with D perhaps matching TRBD2 (7 bases). Trimming shortened V by 6 bases and J by 0 bases, and 19 bases separated the two germline ends. Germline V gives CDR1 SGHDT, CDR2 YYEEEE. The CDR3 consists of 17 residues. The CDR3: CASTGGLGVSSYNEQFF. CDR3 DNA: TGTGCCAGCACCGGGGGGCTAGGGGTCAGCTCCTACAATGAGCAGTTCTTC.

V usage is TRBV23-1 and J usage is TRBJ1-6, with 7 bases fitting TRBD1. TRBV23-1 is identified as an open reading frame with a role that is uncertain. The CDR3 length is 19 residues. V shed 3 bases, J shed 6 bases, and the junction held 17 bases outside the gene matches. Written as DNA, the CDR3 is TGCGCCAGCAGTCACCAACAAAAACCCACGGACAGGACTAATTCACCCCTCCACTTT. This translates into CASSHQQKPTDRTNSPLHF.

With regard to this clone: Other DNA sequences of this sample code for an identical CDR3. The chain joins TRBV5-4 to TRBJ1-2, with D perhaps matching TRBD1 (6 bases). The CDR3 is 13 residues long. The V end was cut by 4 bases, the J end by 1 base, with 8 bases between. Germline V gene lookup returns CDR1 SGHNT and CDR2 YYREEE (reference sequence). The CDR3 protein is CASSPDSNYGYTF. The CDR3 bases are TGTGCCAGCAGCCCGGACAGTAACTATGGCTACACCTTC. Variable domain in full (rest from reference TRBV5-4 and TRBJ1-2): ETGVTQSPTHLIKTRGQQVTLRCSSQSGHNTVSWYQQALGQGPQFIFQYYREEENGRGNFPPRFSGLQFPNYSSELNVNALELDDSALYLCASSPDSNYGYTFGSGTRLTVV.

This clone was seen a few times. The junction departs from germline at one end; a sequencing error may be responsible. J is TRBJ2-1 and V is TRBV7-9; no clear D. The CDR3 has 16 residues. Germline V gene lookup returns CDR1 SEHNR and CDR2 FQNEAQ (reference sequence). CDR3 in DNA: TGTTCCAGCAGCCCTACTAAACCCCCTTCCTACAATGAGCAGTTCTTC. Translating gives CSSSPTKPPSYNEQFF.

This clone was observed a single time. The gene calls are TRBV12-2 and TRBJ1-3; the table's D call, TRBD1, has no DNA check behind it. TRBV12-2 corresponds to a pseudogene. The CDR3 covers 18 residues. CDR3 nucleotide sequence: TGTGCAAGTCGCTTAGCGTTCGGACAGGCCCTCTCTGGAAACACCATATATTTT. Amino acid sequence: CASRLAFGQALSGNTIYF.

The chain recombines TRBV10-3 with TRBJ1-2, with TRBD1 matching over 8 bases. The V gene's germline CDR1 is ENHRY and CDR2 SYGVKD. With V trimmed by 6 bases and J by 4 bases, 4 bases remained unmatched. CDR3 length: 13 amino acids. In DNA, the CDR3 is TGTGCCATCAGAATACAGGGGGGCTATGGCTACACCTTC. It specifies CAIRIQGGYGYTF.

Notes on this clone: At one end the junction does not follow the germline gene, possibly because of a read error. This CDR3 is CSSSLQGPYNSPLHF. CDR3 sequence (DNA): TGTTCCAGCAGCTTACAGGGGCCGTATAATTCACCCCTCCACTTT. This chain connects TRBV7-9 to TRBJ1-6; 7 positions agree with TRBD1. Germline lookup yields CDR1 SEHNR and CDR2 FQNEAQ (reference sequence). This CDR3 contains 15 residues.

The gene calls are TRBV5-1 and TRBJ2-5; a weak D match, TRBD1 (5 bases). Germline lookup yields CDR1 SGHRS and CDR2 YFSETQ. V was pared by 2 bases and J by 4 bases, with 6 bases between. The CDR3 totals 12 residues. DNA of the CDR3: TGCGCCAGCAGCTTAAGGGGAGAGACCCAGTACTTC. It specifies CASSLRGETQYF.

The rearrangement links TRBV9 to TRBJ2-2, with 8 bases matching TRBD2. With V trimmed by 0 bases and J by 6 bases, 13 bases remained unmatched. Germline CDR1 is SGDLS and CDR2 is YYNGEE. The CDR3 runs 18 residues. The CDR3 DNA follows: TGTGCCAGCAGCGTAGCTCTTCTCCGTGCGGGGGGTCCCGGGGAGCTGTTTTTT. Protein: CASSVALLRAGGPGELFF.

The DNA of the CDR3 is TGTGCCAGCAGCGGGGGGGACAGTCCCTCCTACGAGCAGTACTTC. Its protein is CASSGGDSPSYEQYF. The V gene is TRBV9, the J gene TRBJ2-7; possibly TRBD1 for D (7 bases). Germline V gives CDR1 SGDLS, CDR2 YYNGEE. This CDR3 has 15 amino acids. V lost 3 bases and J lost 0, with 13 bases in between.

The rearrangement uses TRBV6-1 and TRBJ1-2, with D unclear. Germline lookup yields CDR1 MNHNS and CDR2 SASEGT. The CDR3 loop spans 13 amino acids. Trimming took off 6 bases at V and 7 bases at J, with 15 bases between the two ends. In DNA form, the CDR3 reads TGTGCCAGCAGCATCCCGGGAGAGGGTGGCTACACCTTC. It yields the protein CASSIPGEGGYTF.

A few counts support this clone. The chain recombines TRBV14 with TRBJ1-2; D gene unclear. From germline, CDR1 is SGHDN and CDR2 FVKESK. The CDR3 is made up of 13 amino acids. The V gene lost 1 base and the J gene lost 8 bases, with 11 bases spanning the gap. DNA of the CDR3: TGTGCCAGCAGCCAAGGGAGAGGGTGGGGCTACACCTTC. Its translation: CASSQGRGWGYTF.

This sequence joins TRBV10-3 and TRBJ1-6, with D unclear. Germline V gene lookup returns CDR1 ENHRY and CDR2 SYGVKD. The V end lost 4 bases, the J end lost 8 bases, and 6 bases lay between the germline ends. This CDR3 comprises 12 residues. CDR3 sequence (DNA): TGTGCCATCAGTGTCTCCGATTCACCCCTCCACTTT. The encoded protein is CAISVSDSPLHF.

V is TRBV5-1 and J is TRBJ2-3; 9 bases map to TRBD2. The germline CDR1 and CDR2 sequences are SGHRS and YFSETQ. J gave up 1 base and V 1 base, and 4 bases lay outside the gene matches. The CDR3 totals 16 residues. The CDR3, as DNA: TGCGCCAGCAGCTTGACAGTAGCGGGGGGCACAGATACGCAGTATTTT. Protein: CASSLTVAGGTDTQYF.

This rearrangement joins TRBV4-2 to TRBJ1-1; D might be TRBD1 (5 bases). This CDR3 has 13 amino acids. Germline CDR1 reads LGHNA; CDR2 reads YNFKEQ. V was clipped by 4 bases and J by 4 bases, with 10 bases between them. Here the CDR3 DNA reads TGTGCCAGCAGCCCCGAAAGGGGCACTGAAGCTTTCTTT. Amino acids: CASSPERGTEAFF.

The V gene is TRBV2, the J gene TRBJ1-4; D uncertain. Trimming left V 6 bases short and J 10 bases short, with 18 bases between. Germline loops: CDR1 SNHLY, CDR2 FYNNEI. The CDR3 is 14 residues long. CDR3 loop: CASRETSGSGKLFF. The CDR3 DNA reads TGTGCCAGCAGGGAAACCTCGGGCAGCGGAAAACTGTTTTTT.

This sequence joins TRBV18 and TRBJ1-5; D gene ambiguous. The CDR3 sequence is 15 residues long. Germline V gene lookup returns CDR1 KGHSH and CDR2 LQKENI. Deletions cut 4 bases from V and 3 bases from J, with 13 bases between. For the CDR3, the DNA is TGTGCCAGCTCACGGACGGAGGCCGCCAATCAGCCCCAGCATTTT. Translated, it gives CASSRTEAANQPQHF.

The genes are TRBV18 and TRBJ1-2; D is ambiguous. This CDR3 has 16 residues. The V and J ends lost 3 bases and 4 bases respectively, with 18 bases between them. Germline V gives CDR1 KGHSH, CDR2 LQKENI. This CDR3 reads CASSPPSWVEGYGYTF. For the CDR3, the DNA is TGTGCCAGCTCACCCCCCTCGTGGGTTGAGGGCTATGGCTACACCTTC. The entire variable domain, with the rest obtained from reference TRBV18 and TRBJ1-2, is as follows: NAGVMQNPRHLVRRRGQEARLRCSPMKGHSHVYWYRQLPEEGLKFMVYLQKENIIDESGMPKERFSAEFPKEGPSILRIQQVVRGDSAAYFCASSPPSWVEGYGYTFGSGTRLTVV.

V and J are TRBV27 and TRBJ2-1; D is possibly TRBD2 (6 bases). Per the germline V gene, CDR1 is MNHEY and CDR2 is SMNVEV (reference sequence). Trimming stripped 4 bases from V and 6 bases from J, with 19 bases between. The CDR3 loop spans 16 amino acids. Here the CDR3 DNA reads TGTGCCAGCAGTTCCTCCGGGACTTTCCTGGGCAATGAGCAGTTCTTC. Encoded protein: CASSSSGTFLGNEQFF.

The chain has TRBV30 and TRBJ1-6; 7 nucleotides agree with TRBD1. Germline CDR1 GTSNPN, CDR2 SVGIG (reference sequence). The CDR3 totals 13 residues. J lost 7 bases, V lost 5 bases, and 5 bases had no gene match. The CDR3 reads CAWGDRENSPLHF. The CDR3, as DNA: TGTGCCTGGGGGGACAGAGAGAATTCACCCCTCCACTTT. The whole variable domain, remainder taken from reference TRBV30 and TRBJ1-6, is SQTIHQWPATLVQPVGSPLSLECTVEGTSNPNLYWYRQAAGRGLQLLFYSVGIGQISSEVPQNLSASRPQDRQFILSSKKLLLSDSGFYLCAWGDRENSPLHFGNGTRLTVT.

This clone was counted a single time. The V and J genes are TRBV14 and TRBJ2-7; 10 bases fit TRBD1. Germline V gives CDR1 SGHDN, CDR2 FVKESK. The CDR3 covers 16 residues. The V and J ends lost 3 bases and 5 bases, in that order; junction bases with no gene match: 10. The CDR3 loop reads CASSQNPGQGSHEQYF. For the CDR3, the DNA is TGTGCCAGCAGCCAGAATCCGGGACAGGGGTCCCACGAGCAGTACTTC.

This chain links TRBV6-5 with TRBJ1-4, with 7 nucleotides matching TRBD1. This CDR3 has 14 amino acids. The germline V gene encodes CDR1 MNHEY and CDR2 SVGAGI. Unmatched junction bases numbered 8, after V lost 5 bases and J lost 8 bases. The CDR3 sequence: CASSPLLTGEKLFF. CDR3 nucleotide sequence: TGTGCCAGCAGTCCTCTATTGACAGGGGAAAAACTGTTTTTT.

The rearrangement links TRBV27 to TRBJ2-7; 7 nucleotides agree with TRBD2. V was pared by 6 bases and J by 7 bases, with 3 bases of the junction left unmatched. Looked up from germline, CDR1 is MNHEY and CDR2 is SMNVEV (reference sequence). There are 11 residues in the CDR3. Written as DNA, the CDR3 is TGTGCCAGCAGCCTGGGGGGGGAGCAGTACTTC. It yields the protein CASSLGGEQYF.